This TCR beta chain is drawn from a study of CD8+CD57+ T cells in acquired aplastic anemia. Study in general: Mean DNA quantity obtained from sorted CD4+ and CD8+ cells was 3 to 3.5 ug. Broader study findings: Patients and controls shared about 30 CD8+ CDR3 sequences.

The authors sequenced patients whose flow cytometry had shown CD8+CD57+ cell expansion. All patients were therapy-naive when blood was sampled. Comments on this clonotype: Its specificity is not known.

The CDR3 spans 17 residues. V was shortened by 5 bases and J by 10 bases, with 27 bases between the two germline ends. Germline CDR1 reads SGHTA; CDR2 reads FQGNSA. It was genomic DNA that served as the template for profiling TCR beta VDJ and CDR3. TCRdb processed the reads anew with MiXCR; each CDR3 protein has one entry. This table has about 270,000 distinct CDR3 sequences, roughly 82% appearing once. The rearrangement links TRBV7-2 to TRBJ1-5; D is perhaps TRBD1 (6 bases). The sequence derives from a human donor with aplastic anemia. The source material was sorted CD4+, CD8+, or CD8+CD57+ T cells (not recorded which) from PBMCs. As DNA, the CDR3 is TGTGCCAGCAGCCCGCAGGGTAGCTACAGGGCCAACGTCCCCCAGCATTTT. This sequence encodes CASSPQGSYRANVPQHF.